A single sample is the source of the 32 T cell receptor beta chains below, sequenced in a study of blood T cell repertoires in COVID-19 (dated by TCRdb to 2018 to 2020). Library generation was performed with the immunoSEQ multiplex PCR assay. The table comes from immuneACCESS by way of TCRdb, which keeps in-frame sequences with V and J called. Part of the clones is missing from these tables; in studies checked, under half for an unresolved V gene and the rest for unknown reasons. The sample profile shows around 200,000 clones; approximately 78% of them were found once. The ten largest clones add up to around 2.8% of the sample. Input material: peripheral blood. All receptors come from an elderly woman with active or convalescent COVID-19.

The J gene is TRBJ1-2, the V gene TRBV28, with 9 positions matching TRBD1. Unmatched junction bases numbered 7, after V lost 6 bases and J lost 11 bases. Germline values: CDR1 MDHEN, CDR2 SYDVKM. The CDR3 runs to 12 residues. CDR3 protein: CASSLSDRGYTF. The CDR3 coding sequence is TGTGCCAGCAGCCTTTCCGACAGGGGGTACACCTTC.

This rearrangement joins TRBV14 to TRBJ1-4; 7 positions agree with TRBD1. CDR3 length: 16 amino acids. V lost 4 bases to trimming and J lost 4 bases; unmatched junction nucleotides: 9. Germline CDR1 is SGHDN and CDR2 is FVKESK. The CDR3 nucleotides are TGTGCCAGCAGCCGAAAACCGGGACAGAGTAATGAAAAACTGTTTTTT. Encoded protein: CASSRKPGQSNEKLFF.

V is TRBV27 and J is TRBJ2-7; tentative D call: TRBD1 (6 bases). The CDR3 runs 15 residues. Trimming took off 5 bases at V and 0 bases at J, with 14 bases between the two ends. Germline values: CDR1 MNHEY, CDR2 SMNVEV (reference sequence). CDR3 nucleotides: TGTGCCAGCAGTCGCCAGGGGTTGGGCTCCTACGAGCAGTACTTC. It codes for CASSRQGLGSYEQYF.

This clone has only a few counts. The chain employs TRBV7-2 and TRBJ1-2; 8 bases map to TRBD1. The CDR3 totals 14 residues. J lost 2 bases, V lost 6 bases, and 5 bases had no gene match. Germline lookup yields CDR1 SGHTA and CDR2 FQGNSA. CDR3 amino acids: CASSSDRGNYGYTF. In DNA form, the CDR3 reads TGTGCCAGCAGTTCTGACAGGGGAAACTATGGCTACACCTTC.

The V gene is TRBV5-1, the J gene TRBJ1-2; TRBD1 might be the D (5 bases). This CDR3 spans 15 amino acids. V was trimmed by 1 base and J by 8 bases, leaving 18 bases between them. CDR1 is SGHRS and CDR2 is YFSETQ in the germline V gene. The CDR3 sequence is CASSLSSQGFRGYTF. In DNA form, the CDR3 reads TGCGCCAGCAGCTTGTCGTCCCAGGGCTTTCGCGGCTACACCTTC.

J is TRBJ2-6 and V is TRBV6-5; D possibly corresponds to TRBD2 (6 bases). Germline V gene sequence: CDR1 MNHEY, CDR2 SVGAGI. This CDR3 comprises 15 residues. V lost 2 bases and J 2 bases, leaving 7 bases between the germline ends. The CDR3 DNA sequence: TGTGCCAGCAGTTACGGCGGGGCTGGGGCCAACGTCCTGACTTTC. It encodes CASSYGGAGANVLTF.

The genes are TRBV6-4 and TRBJ1-1, with 9 nucleotides matching TRBD1. After removal of 6 bases from V and 5 bases from J, the junction contained 4 bases not matched to a gene. There are 13 residues in the CDR3. The germline CDR1 and CDR2 sequences are MRHNA and SNTAGT. CDR3 protein: CASRGTGRTEAFF. For the CDR3, the DNA is TGTGCCAGCAGAGGGACAGGGAGGACTGAAGCTTTCTTT.

This clone was seen a single time. The chain carries TRBV21-1 and TRBJ1-5; the table's D call TRBD1 went unverified against the DNA. TRBV21-1 is deemed a pseudogene. This CDR3 is built from 16 residues. The CDR3 DNA follows: TGTGCCAGCAGCAAACTTGAGGACAGGCACAATCAGCCCCAGCATTTT. This codes for CASSKLEDRHNQPQHF.

J is TRBJ2-7 and V is TRBV13; D call uncertain. Between the trimmed V and J ends, which lost 1 base and 2 bases, there was a span of 15 bases. CDR3 length: 16 amino acids. Per the germline V gene, CDR1 is PRHDT and CDR2 is FYEKMQ (reference sequence). The CDR3: CASSLAPGDDTYEQYF. CDR3 sequence (DNA): TGTGCCAGCAGCTTAGCCCCAGGTGACGATACCTACGAGCAGTACTTC.

The chain couples TRBV7-8 to TRBJ1-2; TRBD1 matches 8 bases. Germline assignment: CDR1 SGHVS and CDR2 FQNEAQ. There are 15 residues in the CDR3. Trimming cost V 5 bases and J 0 bases; bases outside gene matches: 5. The CDR3 protein is CASSLADRANYGYTF. The CDR3 DNA reads as TGTGCCAGCAGCCTCGCGGACAGGGCTAACTATGGCTACACCTTC.

This clone was counted a single time. Within the sample, other DNA sequences also encode this same CDR3. This chain uses TRBV7-9 with TRBJ1-2; 7 nucleotides line up with TRBD1. The CDR3 is 14 residues long. CDR1 is SEHNR and CDR2 is FQNEAQ in the germline V gene (reference sequence). The junction had 3 bases not matched to a gene; V was cut back by 1 base and J by 4 bases. The CDR3 DNA sequence: TGTGCCAGCAGCTTAGGACAGGGTGGCTATGGCTACACCTTC. Translating it yields CASSLGQGGYGYTF.

The V and J genes are TRBV15 and TRBJ2-7; TRBD2 is a possible D gene (6 bases). Looked up from germline, CDR1 is LNHNV and CDR2 is YYDKDF (reference sequence). The CDR3 is 17 residues long. V lost 1 base, J lost 6 bases, and 22 bases lay in between. CDR3: CATSRGGISGESGEQYF. CDR3 DNA: TGTGCCACCAGCAGAGGGGGAATATCGGGGGAAAGCGGCGAGCAGTACTTC. Together with reference TRBV15 and TRBJ2-7, the CDR3 gives the full variable domain: DAMVIQNPRYQVTQFGKPVTLSCSQTLNHNVMYWYQQKSSQAPKLLFHYYDKDFNNEADTPDNFQSRRPNTSFCFLDIRSPGLGDTAMYLCATSRGGISGESGEQYFGPGTRLTVT.

The chain has TRBV10-3 and TRBJ2-3; 10 bases are shared with TRBD2. V lost 2 bases, J lost 3 bases, and 2 bases stayed unmatched. Germline V gene lookup returns CDR1 ENHRY and CDR2 SYGVKD. The CDR3 runs 15 residues. CDR3 residues: CAISEQRGGTDTQYF. The CDR3 region has the DNA TGTGCCATCAGTGAGCAGCGGGGGGGGACAGATACGCAGTATTTT.

J is TRBJ1-4 and V is TRBV9; D is uncertain. The V end lost 0 bases, the J end lost 0 bases, and 9 bases lay between the germline ends. Germline loops: CDR1 SGDLS, CDR2 YYNGEE. This CDR3 contains 16 residues. The CDR3 spells CASSVAYSATNEKLFF. DNA for the CDR3: TGTGCCAGCAGCGTAGCTTATTCGGCAACTAATGAAAAACTGTTTTTT.

The chain has TRBV19 and TRBJ1-3; D remains ambiguous. The CDR3 has 15 residues. Trimming shortened V by 3 bases and J by 0 bases, and 9 bases separated the two germline ends. CDR1 is LNHDA and CDR2 is SQIVND in the germline V gene (reference sequence). The CDR3 reads CASSMNTGSGNTIYF. DNA of the CDR3: TGTGCCAGTAGTATGAACACGGGCTCTGGAAACACCATATATTTT.

This clone showed up just a few times. The chain recombines TRBV6-5 with TRBJ2-5; 7 bases are a match to TRBD1. The CDR3 length is 15 residues. The germline CDR1 and CDR2 sequences are MNHEY and SVGAGI. V lost 2 bases to trimming and J lost 5 bases; unmatched junction nucleotides: 8. The CDR3 DNA reads TGTGCCAGCAGTTACGGTTGGCAGGGGGTGGAGACCCAGTACTTC. This sequence encodes CASSYGWQGVETQYF.

V and J are TRBV24-1 and TRBJ1-1; the D is unclear. The CDR3 totals 13 residues. V lost 6 bases, J lost 1 base, and 8 bases lay in between. The germline gives CDR1 KGHDR, CDR2 SFDVKD. CDR3 sequence (DNA): TGTGCCACCAGTAATAAGAGGAACACTGAAGCTTTCTTT. This encodes CATSNKRNTEAFF.

This chain joins TRBV5-8 and TRBJ1-2; D gene unclear. V lost 0 bases and J 4 bases, leaving 10 bases between the germline ends. This CDR3 contains 14 residues. Per the germline V gene, CDR1 is SGHTS and CDR2 is YDEGEE. The DNA for the CDR3 is TGTGCCAGCAGCTTGGGGTCCCGGGGCTATGGCTACACCTTC. Protein product: CASSLGSRGYGYTF.

The genes are TRBV6-5 and TRBJ2-7, with D maybe TRBD1 (6 bases). Trimming removed 6 bases at V and 2 bases at J, with 11 bases between. This CDR3 comprises 13 residues. CDR1 and CDR2 from the germline V gene are MNHEY and SVGAGI. CDR3 region: CASRLQGAYEQYF. DNA for the CDR3: TGTGCCAGCAGGTTACAGGGAGCCTACGAGCAGTACTTC.

CDR3 loop: CASVADALTDTQYF. As DNA, the CDR3 is TGCGCCAGCGTAGCGGACGCACTCACAGATACGCAGTATTTT. The chain joins TRBV5-1 to TRBJ2-3; TRBD2 is a possible D gene (6 bases). The CDR3 totals 14 residues. Trimming took off 7 bases at V and 2 bases at J, with 14 bases between the two ends. CDR1 and CDR2 (germline): SGHRS, YFSETQ.

The chain couples TRBV2 to TRBJ2-1; tentatively, D is TRBD1 (5 bases). The V and J ends lost 4 bases and 0 bases respectively, with 7 bases between them. The CDR3 loop spans 14 amino acids. Germline V gene lookup returns CDR1 SNHLY and CDR2 FYNNEI. The CDR3: CASSGQFSYNEQFF. The DNA for the CDR3 is TGTGCCAGCAGTGGACAGTTCTCCTACAATGAGCAGTTCTTC.

V and J are TRBV5-1 and TRBJ2-2; unclear D gene. V was shortened by 1 base and J by 3 bases, with 7 bases between the two germline ends. Germline V CDR1 and CDR2: SGHRS, YFSETQ. The CDR3 consists of 14 residues. Here the CDR3 reads CASSLQQHTGELFF. CDR3 sequence (DNA): TGCGCCAGCAGCTTGCAACAGCACACCGGGGAGCTGTTTTTT.

The chain is built from TRBV28 and TRBJ2-2; TRBD2 matches 10 bases. Germline lookup yields CDR1 MDHEN and CDR2 SYDVKM. V lost 5 bases, J lost 8 bases, and 8 bases stayed unmatched. CDR3 size: 15 residues. The CDR3 reads CASSPSGGVKGELFF. Here the CDR3 DNA reads TGTGCCAGCAGTCCCAGCGGGGGGGTCAAGGGGGAGCTGTTTTTT.

This sequence joins TRBV28 and TRBJ1-5; perhaps TRBD1 as D (6 bases). This CDR3 is built from 15 residues. Per germline, CDR1 MDHEN and CDR2 SYDVKM. V was pared by 7 bases and J by 11 bases, with 24 bases between. The CDR3 loop reads CASTELWTVRGAQHF. The CDR3 region has the DNA TGTGCCAGCACTGAACTCTGGACAGTTCGAGGGGCCCAGCATTTT. Combining the CDR3 with reference TRBV28 and TRBJ1-5 gives the whole variable domain DVKVTQSSRYLVKRTGEKVFLECVQDMDHENMFWYRQDPGLGLRLIYFSYDVKMKEKGDIPEGYSVSREKKERFSLILESASTNQTSMYLCASTELWTVRGAQHFGDGTRLSIL.

The chain joins TRBV6-1 to TRBJ1-1, with 7 bases fitting TRBD1. The V and J ends lost 3 bases and 4 bases, in that order; junction bases with no gene match: 5. Germline loops: CDR1 MNHNS, CDR2 SASEGT. This CDR3 has 14 amino acids. CDR3 DNA: TGTGCCAGCAGTGACACAGGGGTGGGCACTGAAGCTTTCTTT. Protein: CASSDTGVGTEAFF.

V usage is TRBV5-8 and J usage is TRBJ2-1; the match to TRBD1 covers 9 bases. CDR1 is SGHTS, CDR2 YDEGEE, per germline. The J segment lost 4 bases and the V segment lost 6 bases, leaving 5 bases of the junction unmatched. CDR3 length: 14 amino acids. As DNA, the CDR3 is TGTGCCAGCATCTCGGGACAGGGATACAATGAGCAGTTCTTC. It encodes CASISGQGYNEQFF.

As to this clone: This specimen includes other DNA sequences encoding the same CDR3. The genes are TRBV28 and TRBJ2-7; 11 nucleotides line up with TRBD1. The junction had 2 bases not matched to a gene; V was cut back by 2 bases and J by 2 bases. The CDR3 is 15 residues long. The germline gives CDR1 MDHEN, CDR2 SYDVKM. CDR3 sequence reads: CASSLGGQGAYEQYF. DNA of the CDR3: TGTGCCAGCAGTTTAGGGGGACAGGGGGCCTACGAGCAGTACTTC.

This clone has just one count. V gene TRBV3-1 (or the pseudogene TRBV3-2) combines with J gene TRBJ1-3; TRBD1 is a possible D gene (5 bases). CDR3 length: 16 residues. V was clipped by 4 bases and J by 4 bases, with 17 bases between them. Germline loops: CDR1 LGHDT, CDR2 YNNKEL (reference sequence). The CDR3, as DNA: TGTGCCAGCAGCCTACCGGGGGATTTCCTAGGAAACACCATATATTTT. This sequence encodes CASSLPGDFLGNTIYF.

The V and J genes are TRBV6-1 and TRBJ2-3; D remains unclear. The ends were cut back, 0 bases at V and 2 bases at J, with 9 bases in the middle. Germline CDR1 is MNHNS and CDR2 is SASEGT. This CDR3 contains 15 residues. CDR3 sequence (DNA): TGTGCCAGCAGTGAAGCCCCCGGGTCCACAGATACGCAGTATTTT. Its translation: CASSEAPGSTDTQYF.

The gene calls are TRBV3-1 (or the pseudogene TRBV3-2) and TRBJ2-5; weak D call: TRBD2 (6 bases). There are 15 residues in the CDR3. The ends were cut back, 0 bases at V and 5 bases at J, with 13 bases in the middle. CDR1 LGHDT and CDR2 YNNKEL come from the germline V gene (reference sequence). The CDR3 nucleotides are TGTGCCAGCAGCCAAGATCTCCTAGCGAGCGAGACCCAGTACTTC. Amino acids: CASSQDLLASETQYF.

CDR3 sequence (DNA): TGTGCCAGCAGCATAGACAGGGTACCCTACGAGCAGTACTTC. Protein: CASSIDRVPYEQYF. V usage is TRBV7-8 and J usage is TRBJ2-7; 7 bases map to TRBD1. V trimming: 5 bases; J trimming: 2 bases; junction bases outside the gene matches: 6. Germline-derived CDR1 and CDR2 are SGHVS and FQNEAQ. This CDR3 has 14 residues.

The chain carries TRBV5-1 and TRBJ1-5; D might be TRBD1 (6 bases). V dropped 0 bases and J dropped 7 bases, with 14 bases sitting between them. Per germline, CDR1 SGHRS and CDR2 YFSETQ. The CDR3 is 15 residues long. The CDR3 DNA reads as TGCGCCAGCAGCTTGGCAGGGGACAAGGGCCAGCCCCAGCATTTT. Its translation is CASSLAGDKGQPQHF.